The following is a TCR beta chain sequence with its context. Its antigen is as yet unknown. CDR1 and CDR2 from the germline V gene are SGHRS and YFSETQ. Between the trimmed V and J ends, which lost 0 bases and 5 bases, there was a span of 14 bases. The CDR3 runs to 16 residues. The data were obtained in a study of T cell responses to AZD1222 COVID-19 vaccine. The wider study: Second-dose timings of about 4 or about 12 weeks were pooled.

Study-wide points: Repertoires were sampled only after the peak T cell response. Baseline antibody screening turned up just six seropositive AZD1222 recipients. Donors were mostly white British, more females; clonal diversity possibly underestimated.

Clones were sequenced by immunoSEQ multiplex PCR, and TCRdb holds only the in-frame ones, with some missing. The table shows 99,000 or so clones, with about 91% occurring only once. The J gene is TRBJ1-4, the V gene TRBV5-1; D remains ambiguous. Sequencing was performed on peripheral blood, taken on day 0 of AZD1222 vaccination. The sequence was obtained from an adult in good health. The DNA for the CDR3 is TGCGCCAGCAGCTTGGTAGGTTTCGGGTCGAATGAAAAACTGTTTTTT. It translates to CASSLVGFGSNEKLFF.